These 14 T cell receptor beta chains were all obtained from the same sample, sequenced in a study of blood T cell repertoires in COVID-19. Method: immunoSEQ multiplex PCR; TCRdb's copy keeps in-frame clones and lacks some. The sample lists a few hundred thousand clones, under 90% occurring once. Sequences were obtained from peripheral blood. Receptors were obtained from a man aged 60 to 69 with acute or convalescent COVID-19.

This clone was observed once. J is TRBJ1-1 and V is TRBV28, with D perhaps matching TRBD1 (6 bases). The CDR3 is made up of 15 amino acids. Trimming took 4 bases from V and 5 from J, leaving 17 bases between them. Germline V lookup: CDR1 MDHEN, CDR2 SYDVKM. This CDR3 is CASSSGGTTGTEAFF. The CDR3 DNA reads TGTGCCAGCAGTTCGGGGGGGACAACTGGGACTGAAGCTTTCTTT.

The chain recombines TRBV27 with TRBJ2-7, with D possibly matching TRBD2 (5 bases). This CDR3 comprises 13 residues. Germline CDR1 is MNHEY and CDR2 is SMNVEV (reference sequence). V dropped 2 bases and J dropped 2 bases, with 7 bases sitting between them. CDR3 sequence: CASSLRGTYEQYF. The CDR3 DNA follows: TGTGCCAGCAGTTTACGGGGAACCTACGAGCAGTACTTC.

The chain uses TRBV3-1 (or the pseudogene TRBV3-2) and TRBJ1-5; D is ambiguous. The V gene's germline CDR1 is LGHDT and CDR2 YNNKEL (reference sequence). The CDR3 totals 16 residues. V was shortened by 3 bases and J by 3 bases, with 15 bases between the two germline ends. The CDR3 nucleotides are TGTGCCAGCAGCCAGGCGGGCCCGGGGTCCAATCAGCCCCAGCATTTT. Its translation: CASSQAGPGSNQPQHF.

The V call is TRBV13, the J call TRBJ1-1; 7 nucleotides agree with TRBD1. The CDR3 runs 19 residues. CDR1 is PRHDT and CDR2 is FYEKMQ in the germline V gene (reference sequence). J gave up 1 base and V 5 bases, and 19 bases lay outside the gene matches. CDR3 sequence reads: CASSPDGIQWDSPNTEAFF. In nucleotides, the CDR3 is TGTGCCAGCAGCCCAGATGGTATTCAATGGGACAGTCCGAACACTGAAGCTTTCTTT.

This clone was picked up one time. The V and J genes are TRBV19 and TRBJ2-7; 9 bases align to TRBD1. CDR3 size: 15 residues. V lost 4 bases and J lost 1; bases outside the gene matches: 5. The germline CDR1 and CDR2 sequences are LNHDA and SQIVND (reference sequence). CDR3 sequence reads: CASSKGTGSSYEQYF. CDR3 DNA sequence: TGTGCCAGTAGTAAAGGGACAGGGTCATCCTACGAGCAGTACTTC.

The CDR3 DNA follows: TGCAGCTCTCAACAGGGTCCCGGGGAGCTGTTTTTT. Its protein product is CSSQQGPGELFF. This rearrangement joins TRBV29-1 to TRBJ2-2, with a possible D match to TRBD1 (6 bases). The CDR3 has 12 residues. Trimming cost V 8 bases and J 6 bases, with 13 bases left between them. The germline V gene has CDR1 SQVTM and CDR2 ANQGSEA.

V gene TRBV7-9 combines with J gene TRBJ2-7, with 8 positions matching TRBD2. The CDR3 loop spans 15 amino acids. The germline V gene has CDR1 SEHNR and CDR2 FQNEAQ (reference sequence). V dropped 5 bases and J dropped 0; count of bases not matched to a gene: 6. The CDR3: CASSISGGASYEQYF. CDR3 DNA: TGTGCCAGCAGCATAAGCGGGGGAGCCTCCTACGAGCAGTACTTC. The full variable domain, completed using reference TRBV7-9 and TRBJ2-7, is DTGVSQNPRHKITKRGQNVTFRCDPISEHNRLYWYRQTLGQGPEFLTYFQNEAQLEKSRLLSDRFSAERPKGSFSTLEIQRTEQGDSAMYLCASSISGGASYEQYFGPGTRLTVT.

The rearrangement uses TRBV2 and TRBJ2-1, with 8 bases matching TRBD1. V trimming: 6 bases; J trimming: 6 bases; junction bases outside the gene matches: 7. CDR1 and CDR2 (germline): SNHLY, FYNNEI. This CDR3 comprises 14 residues. CDR3 coding DNA: TGTGCCAGCAGCGCGGACAGGGCGGGCAATGAGCAGTTCTTC. It specifies CASSADRAGNEQFF.

The chain couples TRBV12-3 or TRBV12-4 to TRBJ2-5; D not resolved. V dropped 6 bases and J dropped 9 bases, with 14 bases sitting between them. The length of the CDR3 is 12 residues. CDR3 sequence: CASSRRVLSQYF. The DNA for the CDR3 is TGTGCCAGCAGCCGCCGGGTGTTGTCCCAGTACTTC.

This chain uses TRBV28 with TRBJ1-5, with a tentative D call TRBD1 (5 bases). The CDR3 length is 12 residues. Germline CDR1 reads MDHEN; CDR2 reads SYDVKM. The germline V and J ends were trimmed by 6 bases and 9 bases, with 12 bases remaining between them. The CDR3 DNA is TGTGCCAGCAGATTAGCAGGGTGGCCCCAGCATTTT. Translated, it gives CASRLAGWPQHF.

The chain joins TRBV9 to TRBJ1-6; D ambiguous. Looked up from germline, CDR1 is SGDLS and CDR2 is YYNGEE. This CDR3 has 14 amino acids. V lost 4 bases and J 10 bases, leaving 15 bases between the germline ends. Here the CDR3 reads CASSPLGDRSPLHF. CDR3 sequence (DNA): TGTGCCAGCAGCCCCCTAGGAGATAGATCACCCCTCCACTTT.

The V and J genes are TRBV29-1 and TRBJ1-1, with D possibly being TRBD1 (5 bases). V was trimmed by 4 bases and J by 0 bases, leaving 12 bases between them. The germline gives CDR1 SQVTM, CDR2 ANQGSEA. The CDR3 length is 14 residues. The CDR3 sequence: CSVGNRQLNTEAFF. The CDR3, as DNA: TGCAGCGTTGGAAATAGACAGCTGAACACTGAAGCTTTCTTT. Variable domain in full (rest from reference TRBV29-1 and TRBJ1-1): SAVISQKPSRDICQRGTSLTIQCQVDSQVTMMFWYRQQPGQSLTLIATANQGSEATYESGFVIDKFPISRPNLTFSTLTVSNMSPEDSSIYLCSVGNRQLNTEAFFGQGTRLTVV.

The sample holds one count of this clone. The chain uses TRBV10-3 and TRBJ2-7; a weak D match, TRBD2 (5 bases). The length of the CDR3 is 15 residues. The V end lost 3 bases, the J end lost 2 bases, and 14 bases lay between the germline ends. Germline loops: CDR1 ENHRY, CDR2 SYGVKD. The DNA for the CDR3 is TGTGCCATCAGTGAAGGGCTAGCTTCACCCTACGAGCAGTACTTC. Amino acid sequence: CAISEGLASPYEQYF.

Of note for this clone: One end of the junction is discordant with germline, which a read error may explain. The chain couples TRBV6-5 to TRBJ2-7; 14 nucleotides match TRBD2. This CDR3 region has 14 residues. Germline V gene lookup returns CDR1 MNHEY and CDR2 SVGAGI. This chain's CDR3 is CASSTNIGTSGREF. CDR3 DNA: TGTGCCAGCAGTACGAATATAGGGACTAGCGGGAGAGAGTTC.